This TCR beta chain was captured by sequencing in a study of identical twins. Overall study results and limits: Alpha sequences that were out-of-frame and twin-shared showed an excess of low generation probability.

This clonotype turned up a few times. Its target is unknown. TCRdb itself ran the 5' RACE reads through MiXCR, one entry per CDR3 protein. The table lists roughly 1.6 million distinct CDR3 sequences, about 31% of them singletons. Only healthy Caucasians were enrolled as donors. There are 14 residues in the CDR3. The germline V gene has CDR1 SGHRS and CDR2 YFSETQ. V lost 4 bases and J 1 base, leaving 11 bases between the germline ends. Sequencing used cord blood. This chain connects TRBV5-1 to TRBJ1-1; D is undetermined. This sequence was found in a newborn girl in good health. In DNA form, the CDR3 reads TGCGCCAGCAGCATAACAGTCCCGAACACTGAAGCTTTCTTT. Amino acid sequence: CASSITVPNTEAFF.